This entry is about one T cell receptor (beta chain). The antigen is undetermined. The primer mix had 60 Vbeta and 13 Jbeta primers. Generated by immunoSEQ multiplex PCR, the TCRdb table keeps only in-frame clones and is missing some. The table records about 86,000 clones, about 70% of them present only once. This record belongs to a study of cytomegalovirus exposure and HLA in healthy donors. Germline lookup yields CDR1 SGHVS and CDR2 FQNEAQ. V was pared by 3 bases and J by 2 bases, with 5 bases between. This CDR3 spans 13 amino acids. Notes on the study in general: Per a prior analysis, the majority of TCR beta V segments were productive roughly 87% or roughly 30% of the time. Most observed TCR sequences were rare, whereas some public TCRs were detected in many donors.

The chain combines TRBV7-8 with TRBJ1-3; perhaps TRBD1 as D (5 bases). The TCR comes from a man aged 55-75 years in good health and CMV-seronegative. The sequenced sample was PBMCs. As DNA, the CDR3 is TGTGCCAGCAGCTTGGGGCCTGGAAACACCATATATTTT. Translated, it gives CASSLGPGNTIYF.